The T cell receptor (beta chain) under discussion was sequenced for a study of shared clonotypes between healthy human individuals. Donors comprised only Caucasian adults living in Nashville, Tennessee. The investigators split CD4+ cells into a CD45RA+ naive subset and a CD45RA-negative memory subset. Once extracted for a subset, genomic DNA was divided evenly among several immunoSEQ plates. The assay was immunoSEQ multiplex PCR, and TCRdb's table has in-frame clones only and misses some. This table holds some 630,000 clones, approximately 75% found once. The source of this sequence is a woman aged 25 to 39 in good health. The sequenced material came from memory CD4+ T cells sorted from blood. Subset meaning: CD45RA-negative fraction.

The CDR3 region has the DNA TGTGCCAGCAGTTTTGGACCACGAAGGTCTGAAGCTTTCTTT. Protein sequence: CASSFGPRRSEAFF. The chain carries TRBV27 and TRBJ1-1; D not resolved. The V gene's germline CDR1 is MNHEY and CDR2 SMNVEV (reference sequence). CDR3 length equals 14 residues. V was trimmed by 3 bases and J by 6 bases, leaving 14 bases between them.